These 21 T cell receptor beta chains came from one sample sequenced in a study of T cells in Graves' hyperthyroidism and ophthalmopathy. Template material for amplifying TCR beta CDR3 regions consisted of RNA transcripts. Initially, a first-round RT-PCR of the TCR CDR3 employed the HTBI primer set. Via MiXCR, TCRdb re-called the multiplex PCR reads, giving one row per CDR3 protein. The sample shows fewer than 350,000 distinct CDR3 sequences, about an eighth of them seen only once. Sequencing was carried out using blood. The receptors shown here come from a woman under 40 with Graves' hyperthyroidism that later progressed to Graves' ophthalmopathy.

The V call is TRBV19, the J call TRBJ1-2, with D unresolved. Germline CDR1 is LNHDA and CDR2 is SQIVND (reference sequence). This CDR3 is built from 14 residues. The germline V and J ends were trimmed by 6 bases and 0 bases, with 11 bases remaining between them. The CDR3 region has the DNA TGTGCCAGTAGCCCTTGGGAGGCTAACTATGGCTACACCTTC. Its translation: CASSPWEANYGYTF. The entire variable domain, with the rest obtained from reference TRBV19 and TRBJ1-2, is as follows: DGGITQSPKYLFRKEGQNVTLSCEQNLNHDAMYWYRQDPGQGLRLIYYSQIVNDFQKGDIAEGYSVSREKKESFPLTVTSAQKNPTAFYLCASSPWEANYGYTFGSGTRLTVV.

This clonotype was counted ten times or more. The V call is TRBV20-1, the J call TRBJ2-7; D is undetermined. Deletions cut 1 base from V and 7 bases from J, with 20 bases between. From germline, CDR1 is DFQATT and CDR2 SNEGSKA (reference sequence). The CDR3 sequence is 15 residues long. This CDR3 reads CSARVERTSVGEQYF. CDR3 DNA: TGCAGTGCTAGAGTGGAGAGAACCTCAGTAGGAGAGCAGTACTTC.

This clonotype was observed a handful of times. The chain combines TRBV19 with TRBJ1-2; unclear D gene. The CDR3 is 14 residues long. Germline V lookup: CDR1 LNHDA, CDR2 SQIVND (reference sequence). The germline V and J ends were trimmed by 8 bases and 8 bases, with 21 bases remaining between them. CDR3 sequence reads: CASFDPPGGQGYTF. The DNA for the CDR3 is TGTGCCAGTTTTGACCCGCCGGGAGGGCAAGGCTACACCTTC.

The rearrangement links TRBV6-2 or TRBV6-3 to TRBJ1-3; 11 bases are a match to TRBD1. The germline gives CDR1 MNHEY, CDR2 SVGEGT. The CDR3 is 17 residues long. V gave up 6 bases and J gave up 0 bases; unmatched junction bases: 7. The CDR3 DNA is TGTGCCAGCAGCGGAGGACAGGGGGCCTACTCTGGAAACACCATATATTTT. This codes for CASSGGQGAYSGNTIYF.

This clonotype was counted at least ten times. J is TRBJ2-1 and V is TRBV28; D unclear. This CDR3 has 13 residues. Trimming took off 2 bases at V and 4 bases at J, with 6 bases between the two ends. Germline-derived CDR1 and CDR2 are MDHEN and SYDVKM. CDR3 DNA sequence: TGTGCCAGCAGTTTAGGCTGGTACAATGAGCAGTTCTTC. This sequence encodes CASSLGWYNEQFF.

The table lists this clonotype with many counts. The gene calls are TRBV28 and TRBJ1-4, with TRBD1 matching 8 bases. Trimming at V came to 5 bases and at J to 8 bases, leaving 10 bases not matched to a gene. CDR3 length equals 15 residues. In germline, CDR1 is MDHEN, CDR2 SYDVKM. The CDR3 nucleotides are TGTGCCAGCAGTCTAACCGGGACAGGAGGCGAAAAACTGTTTTTT. Translation: CASSLTGTGGEKLFF. Drawing the rest from reference TRBV28 and TRBJ1-4, the complete variable domain is DVKVTQSSRYLVKRTGEKVFLECVQDMDHENMFWYRQDPGLGLRLIYFSYDVKMKEKGDIPEGYSVSREKKERFSLILESASTNQTSMYLCASSLTGTGGEKLFFGSGTQLSVL.

J is TRBJ2-4 and V is TRBV5-6, with 8 bases fitting TRBD1. Germline V gene sequence: CDR1 SGHDT, CDR2 YYEEEE. Unmatched junction bases numbered 6, after V lost 2 bases and J lost 8 bases. This CDR3 contains 14 residues. For the CDR3, the DNA is TGTGCCAGCAGCTTAGGGCACAGGGGGGACATTCAGTACTTC. Amino acid sequence: CASSLGHRGDIQYF.

Ten or more counts support this clonotype. The chain uses TRBV20-1 and TRBJ2-7, with 8 nucleotides matching TRBD1. V shed 3 bases, J shed 2 bases, and the junction held 3 bases outside the gene matches. This CDR3 is built from 13 residues. The germline V gene has CDR1 DFQATT and CDR2 SNEGSKA (reference sequence). The CDR3 nucleotides read TGCAGTGCTAGGGACAGGGCGCCCTACGAGCAGTACTTC. Its protein product is CSARDRAPYEQYF.

This clonotype was counted at least ten times. This rearrangement joins TRBV6-2 or TRBV6-3 to TRBJ2-7, with D possibly being TRBD2 (5 bases). Looked up from germline, CDR1 is MNHEY and CDR2 is SVGEGT. V lost 6 bases and J 2 bases, leaving 14 bases between the germline ends. This CDR3 has 14 amino acids. Here the CDR3 reads CASSPDLNPYEQYF. Written as DNA, the CDR3 is TGTGCCAGCAGCCCGGACTTGAATCCCTACGAGCAGTACTTC.

This sequence joins TRBV24-1 and TRBJ2-1, with D perhaps assigned TRBD1 or TRBD2 (7 bases each). V dropped 4 bases and J dropped 10 bases, with 19 bases sitting between them. From germline, CDR1 is KGHDR and CDR2 SFDVKD. The CDR3 consists of 15 residues. CDR3 in DNA: TGTGCCACCAGTGACTTTAAGGGAGGGGGCCTGGAGCAGTTCTTC. It is translated as CATSDFKGGGLEQFF.

The sample holds many counts of this clonotype. The chain recombines TRBV3-1 with TRBJ2-1, with a tentative D call TRBD2 (6 bases). V gave up 6 bases and J gave up 8 bases, with 14 bases separating them. CDR3 length equals 13 residues. Per the germline V gene, CDR1 is LGHDT and CDR2 is YNNKEL (reference sequence). The CDR3 region has the DNA TGTGCCAGCAGGAGGCGGGGAATCGATGAGCAGTTCTTC. It is translated as CASRRRGIDEQFF.

This clonotype was counted once. V gene TRBV7-2 combines with J gene TRBJ2-2, with D uncertain. The ends were cut back, 1 base at V and 5 bases at J, with 14 bases in the middle. The CDR3 runs 16 residues. Per germline, CDR1 SGHTA and CDR2 FQGNSA. In DNA form, the CDR3 reads TGTGCCAGCAGCTTAGGGTGGGTGCGCAGGACCGGGGAGCTGTTTTTT. Encoded protein: CASSLGWVRRTGELFF.

There are many counts of this clonotype. The DNA of the CDR3 is TGCGCCAGCAGCTTGGTAGGGGAGAATGAGCAGTTCTTC. Translated, it gives CASSLVGENEQFF. The chain combines TRBV5-1 with TRBJ2-1; TRBD1 or TRBD2 may be the D gene (5 bases each). CDR1 and CDR2 (germline): SGHRS, YFSETQ. This CDR3 has 13 residues. Trimming took 0 bases from V and 7 from J, leaving 8 bases between them. Using reference TRBV5-1 and TRBJ2-1 for the parts outside the CDR3, the full variable domain is KAGVTQTPRYLIKTRGQQVTLSCSPISGHRSVSWYQQTPGQGLQFLFEYFSETQRNKGNFPGRFSGRQFSNSRSEMNVSTLELGDSALYLCASSLVGENEQFFGPGTRLTVL.

The sample holds a few counts of this clonotype. This chain joins TRBV19 and TRBJ2-2, with no clear D. CDR3 length equals 11 residues. Germline V CDR1 and CDR2: LNHDA, SQIVND (reference sequence). The germline V and J ends were trimmed by 6 bases and 8 bases, with 7 bases remaining between them. CDR3 sequence: CASSPSGELFF. The CDR3 DNA reads as TGTGCCAGTAGCCCTTCAGGGGAGCTGTTTTTT.

This clonotype occurred many times. The CDR3 reads CASSFRQGPDTQYF. The CDR3 DNA reads TGTGCCAGCAGCTTCAGACAGGGCCCAGATACGCAGTATTTT. The chain couples TRBV7-2 to TRBJ2-3, with TRBD1 matching 7 bases. Germline assignment: CDR1 SGHTA and CDR2 FQGNSA. The CDR3 totals 14 residues. Trimming removed 3 bases from V and 4 bases from J; junction bases left unmatched: 4. Full variable domain (missing parts from reference TRBV7-2 and TRBJ2-3): GAGVSQSPSNKVTEKGKDVELRCDPISGHTALYWYRQSLGQGLEFLIYFQGNSAPDKSGLPSDRFSAERTGGSVSTLTIQRTQQEDSAVYLCASSFRQGPDTQYFGPGTRLTVL.

Ten or more counts support this clonotype. The J gene is TRBJ2-1, the V gene TRBV4-3, with 8 bases identical to TRBD2. Germline values: CDR1 LGHNA, CDR2 YSLEER. This CDR3 has 17 amino acids. V trimming: 0 bases; J trimming: 4 bases; junction bases outside the gene matches: 8. CDR3 in DNA: TGCGCCAGCAGCCAAGAGCCAGCGGGAGTCAGATACAATGAGCAGTTCTTC. This sequence encodes CASSQEPAGVRYNEQFF.

The V call is TRBV18, the J call TRBJ2-7; TRBD1 matches 9 bases. Matching the DNA end better, TRBJ2-1 makes the J call doubtful. The CDR3 covers 15 residues. CDR1 and CDR2 (germline): KGHSH, LQKENI. The CDR3 region is CASESTGQGSYEQFF. CDR3 nucleotide sequence: TGTGCCAGTGAATCCACGGGACAGGGTTCCTACGAGCAGTTCTTC.

The chain links TRBV24-1 to TRBJ2-3, with D uncertain. CDR1 is KGHDR and CDR2 is SFDVKD in the germline V gene. Trimming took off 5 bases at V and 6 bases at J, with 8 bases between the two ends. The CDR3 length is 12 residues. CDR3 amino acids: CATSGDSDTQYF. DNA of the CDR3: TGTGCCACCAGTGGAGACTCGGATACGCAGTATTTT.

This clonotype came up many times. The CDR3 nucleotides read TGTGCCAGCAGCCAGACGGGGAGGGCCATAGAGACCCAGTACTTC. Its protein product is CASSQTGRAIETQYF. The rearrangement links TRBV3-1 to TRBJ2-5; 7 bases are shared with TRBD2. Germline V gives CDR1 LGHDT, CDR2 YNNKEL (reference sequence). The CDR3 spans 15 residues. With 3 bases clipped from V and 4 bases from J, the junction kept 8 bases outside the gene matches.

Remarks on this clonotype: A much larger clone differs from this one at a single base, so this may be a read error. The rearrangement joins TRBV7-2 to TRBJ2-5, with D unclear. Per germline, CDR1 SGHTA and CDR2 FQGNSA. The CDR3 spans 14 residues. This chain's CDR3 is CASSLRRFQETQHF. The CDR3 coding sequence is TGTGCCAGCAGCTTAAGGCGGTTCCAAGAGACCCAGCACTTC.

The rearrangement links TRBV6-1 to TRBJ2-2; D unclear. The CDR3 runs 15 residues. Germline V gene sequence: CDR1 MNHNS, CDR2 SASEGT. Trimming stripped 7 bases from V and 0 bases from J, with 12 bases between. The CDR3, as DNA: TGTGCCAGCAACTGGGCGGAGACGAACACCGGGGAGCTGTTTTTT. It codes for CASNWAETNTGELFF.